The rows below give T cell receptor beta chains drawn from one sample of a study of vaccination and CD4 T cells after COVID-19. A single record per CDR3 protein comes from TCRdb applying MiXCR to the PCR reads. The sample carries about 25,000 distinct CDR3 sequences, approximately 49% recorded once. Their antigens remain unidentified. What was sequenced was CD4+ T cells from blood, cultured in vitro. These receptors were taken from a human donor who had recovered from COVID-19. CDR3s include the opening cysteine and the closing phenylalanine or tryptophan. Each record gives: clone size, V gene, J gene, D gene, CDR3 DNA, CDR3 protein. D genes are given only for firm matches. Clone size, where shown, is once, few, many, or a class for clones that have expanded.

.	TRBV7-9	TRBJ1-6	.	TGTGCCAGCAGCCAAGGGGGTGGATATTCACCCCTCCACTTT	CASSQGGGYSPLHF
.	TRBV19	TRBJ1-2	.	TGTGCCAGTAGTATGAGACAGAACTATGGCTACACCTTC	CASSMRQNYGYTF
few	TRBV7-3	TRBJ2-3	.	TGTGCCAGCTCGAGGGGCAACGCAGATACGCAGTATTTT	CASSRGNADTQYF
.	TRBV20-1	TRBJ2-7	.	TGCAGTGCTAGGGATGGGCTTCGACAGGCCATCGCCTCCGAGCAGTACTTC	CSARDGLRQAIASEQYF
.	TRBV12-3/TRBV12-4	TRBJ1-5	.	TGTGCCAGCAGTTTATTAGGGGGGTACAACAATCAGCCCCAGCATTTT	CASSLLGGYNNQPQHF
.	TRBV6-1	TRBJ2-7	TRBD1	TGTGCCAGTCGACCGGGACAGGGTTCCCCTTACGAGCAGTACTTC	CASRPGQGSPYEQYF
few	TRBV28	TRBJ1-5	TRBD1	TGTGCCAGCAGCCAACAGGGGCTGCTTGGTCAGCCCCAGCATTTT	CASSQQGLLGQPQHF
.	TRBV20-1	TRBJ2-7	TRBD2	TGCAGTGCTAGGACTAGCGGGGGAATCCCTACCTACGAGCAGTACTTC	CSARTSGGIPTYEQYF
once	TRBV7-8	TRBJ1-1	.	TGTGCCAGCAGCTTCTGGGAGAACACTGAAGCTTTCTTT	CASSFWENTEAFF
few	TRBV6-2/TRBV6-3	TRBJ1-5	TRBD1	TGTGCCAGCAGCCGAACTACAGGGGGGACCGATCAGCCCCAGCATTTT	CASSRTTGGTDQPQHF
.	TRBV20-1	TRBJ2-5	.	TGCAGTGCTAGAGTAAGAGAGACCCAGTACTTC	CSARVRETQYF
once	TRBV5-6	TRBJ2-5	.	TGTGCCAGCAGCCGTTGGGGCAGGGACCAGTACTTC	CASSRWGRDQYF
.	TRBV6-2/TRBV6-3	TRBJ2-1	.	TGTGCCAGCAGTTACTACACCGGGACGGAAAAGCAGTTCTTC	CASSYYTGTEKQFF
.	TRBV12-5	TRBJ2-7	.	TGTGCTAGTGGTTTGCAACCATGGAGCGAGCAGTACTTC	CASGLQPWSEQYF
few	TRBV5-1	TRBJ1-1	.	TGCGCCAGCAGCTTCGGGGCAGCTATGAACACTGAAGCTTTCTTT	CASSFGAAMNTEAFF
few	TRBV10-3	TRBJ2-1	.	TGTGCCACCAAAGCGGCCAAGGGGTCCTACAATGAGCAGTTCTTC	CATKAAKGSYNEQFF
.	TRBV28	TRBJ2-7	.	TGTGCCAGCAGGTCGGGTAACTCCTACGAGCAGTACTTC	CASRSGNSYEQYF
few	TRBV7-9	TRBJ2-1	.	TGTGCCAGCAGCCCCCTACCCACAGGGAACTACAATGAGCAGTTCTTC	CASSPLPTGNYNEQFF
.	TRBV11-1	TRBJ2-7	TRBD2	TGTGCCAGCAGCTTAGTGGGACTAGGATACGAGCAGTACTTC	CASSLVGLGYEQYF
.	TRBV7-2	TRBJ2-7	TRBD1	TGTGCCAGCAGCTTAGTAGCCGGACAGGGGGCCTACGAGCAGTACTTC	CASSLVAGQGAYEQYF
.	TRBV19	TRBJ1-2	TRBD1	TGTGCCAGTAGTGTCCTACGCGGACAGGAGTTAGAAGGCTACACCTTC	CASSVLRGQELEGYTF
.	TRBV7-2	TRBJ1-1	.	TGTGCCAGCAGCTATGGGTATGGGGGCCAATTTCAGGGTAATCGAGAAGCTTTCTTT	CASSYGYGGQFQGNREAFF
.	TRBV19	TRBJ1-1	TRBD1	TGTGCCACTAGCCCCCGGGGGACAGCGAACACTGAAGCTTTCTTT	CATSPRGTANTEAFF
.	TRBV6-1	TRBJ2-2	.	TGTGCCAGCAGAAAAACCGCCGGGGAGCTGTTTTTT	CASRKTAGELFF
once	TRBV6-1	TRBJ1-6	.	TGTGCCAGCAGTGTAGGACAGAGGGGCGCTAATTCACCCCTCCACTTT	CASSVGQRGANSPLHF
few	TRBV18	TRBJ1-2	.	TGTGCCAGCTCACCGTCCACAGGGACTAACTATGGCTACACCTTC	CASSPSTGTNYGYTF
.	TRBV20-1	TRBJ2-1	TRBD2	TGCAGTGCTAGCGACTCCCCTCTTAGCGGGAGGTGGGACAATGAGCAGTTCTTC	CSASDSPLSGRWDNEQFF
.	TRBV6-1	TRBJ1-5	.	TGTGCCAGCAGTGAAATTGCACCGCCGATACAGCCCCAGCATTTT	CASSEIAPPIQPQHF
.	TRBV5-1	TRBJ2-1	.	TGCGCCAGCAGATTCTCCGGACCAAGGAACAATGAGCAGTTCTTC	CASRFSGPRNNEQFF
few	TRBV6-5	TRBJ2-7	.	TGTGCCAGCAGTTACTCGACGGTTTCCTACGAGCAGTACTTC	CASSYSTVSYEQYF
few	TRBV11-2	TRBJ2-7	TRBD1	TGTGCCAGCAGCACATCGACAGGGAACGAGCAGTACTTC	CASSTSTGNEQYF
.	TRBV4-3	TRBJ2-3	TRBD2	TGCGCCAGCAGCCAAGAGGTGGTAACGCTAGCGGGATTAAATACGCAGTATTTT	CASSQEVVTLAGLNTQYF
.	TRBV6-1	TRBJ2-1	.	TGTAAAGCGGGTCGCTCTCTGTACAATGAGCAGTTCTTC	CKAGRSLYNEQFF
.	TRBV29-1	TRBJ2-3	TRBD1	TGCAGCGTTGAAGGCCTGACAGGGGTCACAGATACGCAGTATTTT	CSVEGLTGVTDTQYF
few	TRBV20-1	TRBJ1-1	.	TGCAGTCAGCGGGACACGGTGAACACTGAAGCTTTCTTT	CSQRDTVNTEAFF
.	TRBV11-3	TRBJ1-6	.	TGTGCCAGCAGCTTTCAGACAGGCTCCTATAATTCACCCCTCCACTTT	CASSFQTGSYNSPLHF
.	TRBV10-1	TRBJ2-5	.	TGCGCCAGCAGTGAGTCGGGGAGGGAGACCCAGTACTTC	CASSESGRETQYF
few	TRBV20-1	TRBJ1-5	.	TGCAGTGCTGGACCCACCGGGACGGGCGGTAGCAATCAGCCCCAGCATTTT	CSAGPTGTGGSNQPQHF
few	TRBV5-3	TRBJ2-5	.	TGTGCCAGCAGAGGTGGGTCAGGTCAAGAGACCCAGTACTTC	CASRGGSGQETQYF
.	TRBV7-9	TRBJ1-2	TRBD1	TGTGCCAGCAGCTTCACAGGGACAGACTATGGCTACACCTTC	CASSFTGTDYGYTF
.	TRBV5-1	TRBJ2-3	TRBD2	TGCGCCAGCAGCCCCCGCGGCCGGGGGGGACCCACAGATACGCAGTATTTT	CASSPRGRGGPTDTQYF
.	TRBV19	TRBJ2-2	.	TGTGCCAGTAGAACCGGGACGGTGGACACCGGGGAGCTGTTTTTT	CASRTGTVDTGELFF
.	TRBV28	TRBJ2-5	.	TGTGCCAGCAGTGGTAGCCGGAAGACCCAGTACTTC	CASSGSRKTQYF
.	TRBV29-1	TRBJ1-1	.	TGCAGCGTTGATGGCGGCAAACTCATGAACACTGAAGCTTTCTTT	CSVDGGKLMNTEAFF
few	TRBV28	TRBJ1-2	TRBD1	TGTGCCAGCAGTTTGGGGGGACAGAACTATGGCTACACCTTC	CASSLGGQNYGYTF
few	TRBV20-1	TRBJ1-5	TRBD1	TGCAGTGCGACGACAGGGTATAGGGGCCAGAATCAGCCCCAGCATTTT	CSATTGYRGQNQPQHF
few	TRBV7-2	TRBJ2-5	.	TGTGCCAGCAGCTTAGCGGCCCCTGCAGAGACCCAGTACTTC	CASSLAAPAETQYF
.	TRBV7-9	TRBJ2-3	TRBD2	TGTGCCAGCAGCTTAGGGTCTAGCGGGACAGATACGCAGTATTTT	CASSLGSSGTDTQYF
.	TRBV27	TRBJ1-4	.	TGTGCCAGCAGTTTATACGGGATGGCTAATGAAAAACTGTTTTTT	CASSLYGMANEKLFF
.	TRBV6-5	TRBJ1-1	.	TGTGCCAGCAGTTACAGGGGACTAGGGACTGAAGCTTTCTTT	CASSYRGLGTEAFF
.	TRBV7-8	TRBJ2-3	.	TGTGCCAGCAGCTTAGGAGTCACAGATACGCAGTATTTT	CASSLGVTDTQYF
.	TRBV12-1	TRBJ1-2	.	TGTGCCAGCAGCTTTGGCAATAACTATGGCTACACCTTC	CASSFGNNYGYTF
.	TRBV15	TRBJ1-1	.	TGTGCCACCAGACCAGACATGGGTTCCACTGAAGCTTTCTTT	CATRPDMGSTEAFF
.	TRBV28	TRBJ2-3	.	TGTGCCAGCAGTTTTCTCCCTGAACCGGGAGATACGCAGTATTTT	CASSFLPEPGDTQYF
few	TRBV6-1	TRBJ2-3	.	TGTGCCGTCCGACGACAGTTTTCTAGCACAGATACGCAGTATTTT	CAVRRQFSSTDTQYF